This TCR beta chain was documented in a study of T cells expressing NK-cell markers. Whole-study results and caveats: These clonotypes, the leaders elsewhere, also led the CD3+CD56-NKG2C+ fraction in four donors. The study did not resolve the HCMV specificity of expanded NKG2C+ T cell clones.

As for this clonotype: Its antigen is undetermined.

TCRdb reanalyzed the 5' RACE reads, giving one entry per CDR3 protein sequence and no DNA. The listing records 550,000 to 600,000 distinct CDR3 sequences. The length of the CDR3 is 14 residues. Germline V gene lookup returns CDR1 DFQATT and CDR2 SNEGSKA (reference sequence). Source material: blood T cells: a sorted CD56 or NKG2C T cell subset, CD4+ or CD8+ T cells, or bulk PBMC T cells (not recorded which). The TCR was taken from a man between 18 and 35 years old in good health. The chain couples TRBV20-1 to TRBJ2-3; absent DNA, TCRdb's TRBD2 call cannot be checked. The CDR3 sequence is CSAPEAGGSDTQYF.